These 21 T cell receptor beta chains originate from one sample sequenced in a study of cytomegalovirus exposure and HLA in healthy donors. Assay used: immunoSEQ multiplex PCR; TCRdb lists only in-frame clones, some missing. This table has about 190,000 clones, roughly 84% appearing once. Sequencing was done on a sample of PBMCs. The receptors here all came from a man between 18 and 35 years old in good health and CMV-seropositive.

The rearrangement links TRBV4-1 to TRBJ2-1; 11 nucleotides match TRBD2. CDR3 size: 20 residues. Trimming cost V 4 bases and J 0 bases; bases outside gene matches: 14. Germline assignment: CDR1 MGHRA and CDR2 YSYEKL. The DNA for the CDR3 is TGCGCCAGCAGCCGCCCACGGCTAGCGGGAGGTAAGGGCTCCTACAATGAGCAGTTCTTC. It is translated as CASSRPRLAGGKGSYNEQFF.

The CDR3 loop reads CASRPGTSGSNEQFF. The CDR3 DNA follows: TGTGCCAGCAGACCCGGGACTAGCGGGAGTAATGAGCAGTTCTTC. This chain connects TRBV27 to TRBJ2-1, with TRBD2 matching over 14 bases. There are 15 residues in the CDR3. Germline CDR1 MNHEY, CDR2 SMNVEV (reference sequence). The J segment lost 7 bases and the V segment lost 6 bases, leaving 5 bases of the junction unmatched.

For this clone: Other DNA variants within this sample encode the same CDR3. The chain recombines TRBV9 with TRBJ2-2; D is uncertain. Trimming left V 0 bases short and J 4 bases short, with 4 bases between. Looked up from germline, CDR1 is SGDLS and CDR2 is YYNGEE. The CDR3 extends over 13 amino acids. The CDR3 loop is CASSVDGTGELFF. For the CDR3, the DNA is TGTGCCAGCAGCGTAGACGGCACCGGGGAGCTGTTTTTT.

V usage is TRBV4-2 and J usage is TRBJ2-7; 9 bases line up with TRBD2. Germline-derived CDR1 and CDR2 are LGHNA and YNFKEQ. The ends lost 4 bases at V and 4 bases at J; junction bases unmatched: 14. This CDR3 region has 17 residues. The CDR3 loop is CASSLALAGESLYEQYF. In DNA form, the CDR3 reads TGTGCCAGCAGCCTCGCATTAGCGGGAGAGTCTTTATACGAGCAGTACTTC.

J is TRBJ2-2 and V is TRBV19; 7 bases line up with TRBD1. CDR1 and CDR2 from the germline V gene are LNHDA and SQIVND (reference sequence). The CDR3 runs 17 residues. The V segment lost 3 bases and the J segment 2 bases; nucleotides outside the gene matches: 9. The DNA of the CDR3 is TGTGCCAGTAGTATGAAACTAGGGACAGCTAACACCGGGGAGCTGTTTTTT. Its protein is CASSMKLGTANTGELFF.

The V call is TRBV11-1, the J call TRBJ2-7; 8 positions match TRBD2. The junction had 5 bases not matched to a gene; V was cut back by 4 bases and J by 0 bases. This CDR3 spans 15 amino acids. From germline, CDR1 is SGHAT and CDR2 FQDESV (reference sequence). CDR3 sequence: CASSSGLAFSYEQYF. CDR3 in DNA: TGTGCCAGCAGCTCCGGACTAGCCTTCTCCTACGAGCAGTACTTC.

V is TRBV2 and J is TRBJ2-1; 12 nucleotides agree with TRBD2. In germline, CDR1 is SNHLY, CDR2 FYNNEI. The CDR3 loop spans 15 amino acids. The V gene end was trimmed by 6 bases and the J gene end by 6 bases; junction bases not matched to a gene: 6. In DNA form, the CDR3 reads TGTGCCAGCAGCCGACTAGCGGGAGTCTTCAATGAGCAGTTCTTC. Amino acids: CASSRLAGVFNEQFF.

The rearrangement joins TRBV9 to TRBJ2-1, with TRBD2 matching 9 bases. Trimming took 0 bases from V and 7 from J; bases not matched to a gene: 8. The CDR3 has 16 amino acids. Germline assignment: CDR1 SGDLS and CDR2 YYNGEE. CDR3 residues: CASSVEGSSGKNEQFF. The CDR3 bases are TGTGCCAGCAGCGTAGAGGGGTCTAGCGGGAAGAATGAGCAGTTCTTC.

The rearrangement uses TRBV28 and TRBJ2-6; D may be TRBD2 (6 bases). The CDR3 is 19 residues long. Germline CDR1 MDHEN, CDR2 SYDVKM. V shed 6 bases and J shed 3 bases, with 24 bases lying between them. CDR3 sequence: CASRRPTGLGSVGANVLTF. The CDR3 DNA reads as TGTGCCAGCAGACGACCCACGGGACTCGGATCGGTTGGGGCCAACGTCCTGACTTTC.

V is TRBV5-4 and J is TRBJ2-1; 13 bases match TRBD2. Germline-derived CDR1 and CDR2 are SGHNT and YYREEE (reference sequence). The CDR3 runs to 15 residues. Trimming at V came to 3 bases and at J to 9 bases, leaving 6 bases not matched to a gene. In DNA, the CDR3 is TGTGCCAGCAGCTCTGGACTAGCGGGAGTCGGTGAGCAGTTCTTC. As protein: CASSSGLAGVGEQFF.

This clone was recorded only once. The chain links TRBV19 to TRBJ1-1; D gene unclear. Trimming pared 7 bases from V and 8 bases from J, leaving 20 bases between. The CDR3 has 14 residues. From germline, CDR1 is LNHDA and CDR2 SQIVND (reference sequence). The CDR3 DNA is TGTGCCAGTACTCCCGTCCGGGGAGCATCAGAAGCTTTCTTT. This encodes CASTPVRGASEAFF.

The chain combines TRBV30 with TRBJ2-1, with 9 positions matching TRBD2. This CDR3 region has 16 residues. The germline V gene has CDR1 GTSNPN and CDR2 SVGIG (reference sequence). Trimming at V came to 3 bases and at J to 4 bases, leaving 10 bases not matched to a gene. The DNA of the CDR3 is TGTGCCTGGAGCCCCCCAGGACTAGCGAATTACAATGAGCAGTTCTTC. It translates to CAWSPPGLANYNEQFF. Together with reference TRBV30 and TRBJ2-1, the CDR3 gives the full variable domain: SQTIHQWPATLVQPVGSPLSLECTVEGTSNPNLYWYRQAAGRGLQLLFYSVGIGQISSEVPQNLSASRPQDRQFILSSKKLLLSDSGFYLCAWSPPGLANYNEQFFGPGTRLTVL.

This chain joins TRBV9 and TRBJ2-7, with 9 bases lining up with TRBD1. J lost 1 base, V lost 2 bases, and 4 bases had no gene match. CDR3 size: 15 residues. Germline V gene sequence: CDR1 SGDLS, CDR2 YYNGEE. In nucleotides, the CDR3 is TGTGCCAGCAGCGTGGCGGACAGGGGTTCCTACGAGCAGTACTTC. It specifies CASSVADRGSYEQYF. Looking up the rest from reference TRBV9 and TRBJ2-7 gives the full variable domain: DSGVTQTPKHLITATGQRVTLRCSPRSGDLSVYWYQQSLDQGLQFLIQYYNGEERAKGNILERFSAQQFPDLHSELNLSSLELGDSALYFCASSVADRGSYEQYFGPGTRLTVT.

This clone has just one count. The rearrangement links TRBV9 to TRBJ1-1, with unresolved D. The CDR3 extends over 13 amino acids. Germline assignment: CDR1 SGDLS and CDR2 YYNGEE. V shed 4 bases and J shed 7 bases, with 14 bases lying between them. DNA of the CDR3: TGTGCCAGCAGCCCCGGACTGGCTAATGAAGCTTTCTTT. Its protein is CASSPGLANEAFF.

V gene TRBV9 combines with J gene TRBJ2-1; TRBD2 aligns across 8 bases. The CDR3 contains 16 residues. With 3 bases clipped from V and 2 bases from J, the junction kept 7 bases outside the gene matches. Germline V gives CDR1 SGDLS, CDR2 YYNGEE. The CDR3 nucleotides are TGTGCCAGCAGCGCCCGGACTAGCTCTACCTACAATGAGCAGTTCTTC. Protein: CASSARTSSTYNEQFF.

This clone was seen a handful of times. The chain recombines TRBV25-1 with TRBJ2-7, with D maybe TRBD1 (6 bases). Germline V gene lookup returns CDR1 MGHDK and CDR2 SYGVNS. V dropped 6 bases and J dropped 4 bases, with 16 bases sitting between them. This CDR3 is 14 amino acids long. CDR3 protein: CASRDTGLGYEQYF. Here the CDR3 DNA reads TGTGCCAGCAGAGATACAGGGTTGGGGTACGAGCAGTACTTC.

The chain links TRBV28 to TRBJ2-1; D perhaps matches TRBD2 (6 bases). Per germline, CDR1 MDHEN and CDR2 SYDVKM. This CDR3 spans 14 amino acids. Trimming pared 8 bases from V and 2 bases from J, leaving 13 bases between. CDR3 protein: CASSSGPTYNEQFF. In DNA, the CDR3 is TGTGCCAGCTCCAGCGGGCCCACCTACAATGAGCAGTTCTTC.

The chain links TRBV9 to TRBJ1-3, with D unresolved. V shed 0 bases and J shed 3 bases, with 7 bases lying between them. The CDR3 is 14 residues long. Germline V lookup: CDR1 SGDLS, CDR2 YYNGEE. The CDR3 nucleotides read TGTGCCAGCAGCGTAGTCGGGGATGGAAACACCATATATTTT. It yields the protein CASSVVGDGNTIYF.

This rearrangement joins TRBV27 to TRBJ2-5; 8 bases fit TRBD2. The trim removed 4 bases at V and 4 bases at J, leaving 11 bases unmatched. The CDR3 consists of 16 residues. Germline V gene data show CDR1 as MNHEY and CDR2 as SMNVEV (reference sequence). The CDR3 DNA is TGTGCCAGCAGTTCACCCGGACTAGCCGGGGTAGAGACCCAGTACTTC. Translating it yields CASSSPGLAGVETQYF.

This clone has a handful of counts. This chain connects TRBV19 to TRBJ1-2, with 7 bases identical to TRBD1. J lost 2 bases, V lost 9 bases, and 6 bases had no gene match. In germline, CDR1 is LNHDA, CDR2 SQIVND (reference sequence). This CDR3 is built from 13 residues. The chain's CDR3 is CASQTGMNYGYTF. CDR3 coding DNA: TGTGCCAGCCAGACAGGGATGAACTATGGCTACACCTTC.

This chain links TRBV27 with TRBJ1-1; the D gene is possibly TRBD1 (5 bases). The CDR3 is made up of 17 amino acids. CDR1 is MNHEY and CDR2 is SMNVEV in the germline V gene (reference sequence). With 1 base removed from V and 1 base from J, the gap between germline ends came to 16 bases. CDR3: CASSLLGLGGGNTEAFF. DNA for the CDR3: TGTGCCAGCAGTTTATTAGGCCTTGGCGGGGGGAACACTGAAGCTTTCTTT.